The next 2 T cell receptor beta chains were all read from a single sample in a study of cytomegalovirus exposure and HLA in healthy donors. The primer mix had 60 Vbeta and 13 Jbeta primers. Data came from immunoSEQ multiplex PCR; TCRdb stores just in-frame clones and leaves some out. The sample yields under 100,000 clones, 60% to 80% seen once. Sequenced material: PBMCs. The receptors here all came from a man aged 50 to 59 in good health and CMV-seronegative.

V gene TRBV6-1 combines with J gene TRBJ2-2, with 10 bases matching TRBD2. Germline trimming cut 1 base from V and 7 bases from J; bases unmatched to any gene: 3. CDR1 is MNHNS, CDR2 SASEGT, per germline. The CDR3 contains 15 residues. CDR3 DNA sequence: TGTGCCAGCAGTGAAGAGCGGGGGGGCTACGGGGAGCTGTTTTTT. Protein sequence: CASSEERGGYGELFF.

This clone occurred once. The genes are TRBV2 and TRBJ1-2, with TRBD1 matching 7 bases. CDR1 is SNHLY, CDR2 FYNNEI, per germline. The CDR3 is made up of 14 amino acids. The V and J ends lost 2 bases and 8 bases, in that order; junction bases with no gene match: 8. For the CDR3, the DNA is TGTGCCAGCAGTGAACAGGGGGGATCCACGGGCTACACCTTC. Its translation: CASSEQGGSTGYTF.